This T cell receptor (beta chain) was obtained from a study of liver allograft versus peripheral blood T cells. At the level of the study: Transplanted-liver T cell receptor repertoires were compared with recipients' peripheral blood repertoires.

TCRdb used MiXCR to reprocess the reads, holding one entry per CDR3 protein. The sample gives about 6,500 distinct CDR3 sequences, around 18% of which show up once; 45% to 60% is in the top ten. Trimming removed 5 bases from V and 6 bases from J, with 14 bases in between. The CDR3 has 14 amino acids. Per the germline V gene, CDR1 is KGHSH and CDR2 is LQKENI. In this sample, this clonotype turned up a few times. This chain joins TRBV18 and TRBJ2-1, with D possibly TRBD1 on 7 matching bases. The source is a human patient who had a liver transplant. Some T cells may trace back to the graft donor. DNA for the CDR3: TGTGCCAGCTCAACAGGGGAGGTTATCAATGAGCAGTTCTTC. This codes for CASSTGEVINEQFF.